Listed below are T cell receptor beta chains from one sample, sequenced in a study of glioma-infiltrating T cells after dendritic cell vaccination. Method: immunoSEQ multiplex PCR; TCRdb's copy keeps in-frame clones and lacks some. The sample lists 70,000 to 95,000 clones; 80% to 90% were seen once. The material was blood, obtained after dendritic cell vaccination. Every receptor here comes from a human donor with glioblastoma. Both conserved end residues are part of each CDR3. D genes are given only for firm matches. Some rows have no size entry. The others give once, few or many, or a class for an expanded clone.

TRBJ2-3	TRBD2	TRBV2	-	TGTGCCAGCGTGAAGGGGACTATCACAGATACGCAGTATTTT	CASVKGTITDTQYF
TRBJ1-4	TRBD1	TRBV2	-	TGTGCCAGCGGACAGGGGGGGAAGCCAAACGAAAAACTGTTTTTT	CASGQGGKPNEKLFF
TRBJ1-1	-	TRBV7-9	-	TGTGCCAGCAGCTACTTTGAAGCTTTCTTT	CASSYFEAFF
TRBJ2-1	-	TRBV5-1	few	TGCGCCAGCAGCTACCTCCAGACAACCTACAATGAGCAGTTCTTC	CASSYLQTTYNEQFF
TRBJ1-5	-	TRBV10-2	-	TGCGCCAGCAGTGAGTCTCCAGGTAATAGCAATCAGCCCCAGCATTTT	CASSESPGNSNQPQHF
TRBJ2-2	TRBD2	TRBV10-3	-	TGTGCCATCGGAGCGGGGGGCAGGGTCGGGGAGCTGTTTTTT	CAIGAGGRVGELFF
TRBJ2-7	TRBD1	TRBV6-5	few	TGTGCCAGCAGTTATATCGGGACAGGGGGCTACGAGCAGTACTTC	CASSYIGTGGYEQYF
TRBJ1-5	-	TRBV7-8	-	TGTGCCAGCAGCGGCGGCGAATATAGCAATCAGCCCCAGCATTTT	CASSGGEYSNQPQHF
TRBJ2-6	-	TRBV5-6	-	TGTGCCAGCACCCTCTTTACTCATATTTCTGGGGCCAACGTCCTGACTTTC	CASTLFTHISGANVLTF
TRBJ1-5	TRBD1	TRBV6-1	-	TGTGCCAGCAGTGATCAGGGGGCGGGTGGCAATCAGCCCCAGCATTTT	CASSDQGAGGNQPQHF
TRBJ2-3	TRBD2	TRBV7-6	-	TGTGCCAGCAGCTTAGCCTGGGCTAGCGGGAGGGGCACAGATACGCAGTATTTT	CASSLAWASGRGTDTQYF
TRBJ2-7	TRBD2	TRBV5-1	-	TGCGCCAGCAGCTTGGCTAGCGGGGGGCCCTCCTACGAGCAGTACTTC	CASSLASGGPSYEQYF
TRBJ2-1	-	TRBV5-6	-	TGTGCCAGCAGCTGGGGGGACTCCCAAGTTGAGCAGTTCTTC	CASSWGDSQVEQFF
TRBJ2-7	-	TRBV11-3	-	TGTGCCAGCAGCCCGAGCTCCTACGAGCAGTACTTC	CASSPSSYEQYF
TRBJ1-2	-	TRBV7-2	-	TGTGCCAGCACCGAGTCCGTATCCGGCTACACCTTC	CASTESVSGYTF
TRBJ1-1	-	TRBV2	-	TGTGCCAGCAGTTTCAGTTTTTCGACAGGTGGGGTAACTGAAGCTTTCTTT	CASSFSFSTGGVTEAFF
TRBJ2-6	TRBD2	TRBV5-1	-	TGCGCCAGCAGCTTGGGACTAGCGGGAGGGCCGTCTGGGGCCAACGTCCTGACTTTC	CASSLGLAGGPSGANVLTF
TRBJ1-5	TRBD1	TRBV18	-	TGTGCCAGCTCACCACCGAACCAGGGGGCAAATCAGCCCCAGCATTTT	CASSPPNQGANQPQHF
TRBJ2-5	-	TRBV7-2	-	TGTGCCAGCAGCTTATACGGCCAAGAGACCCAGTACTTC	CASSLYGQETQYF
TRBJ2-1	-	TRBV4-1	-	TGCGCCAGCGGACTACCGGGGAATGAGCAGTTCTTC	CASGLPGNEQFF
TRBJ1-5	-	TRBV19	-	TGTGCCAGTAGTTTTACAGGGAGCAATCAGCCCCAGCATTTT	CASSFTGSNQPQHF
TRBJ1-2	-	TRBV5-3	once	TGTGCCAGAAGCTCAGGGGCCTATGGCTACACCTTC	CARSSGAYGYTF